These T cell receptor beta chains were read from a single sample in a study of CD8 T cells in Susac syndrome. MiXCR, applied by TCRdb to the immunoSEQ multiplex PCR reads, yields one record per CDR3 protein. The table shows some 130,000 distinct CDR3 sequences, with 94% occurring only once. Sequenced input: CD4+ T cells from PBMCs. Receptors were obtained from a human donor with multiple sclerosis. Each CDR3 is given with its conserved first and last residue. Fields, in order: D gene, V gene, CDR3 length, clone size, J gene, CDR3 DNA, CDR3 protein. A D gene is named only where the DNA matches it firmly. Expanded clones get a size class; other rows say once, few or many, or leave the size out.

NA	TRBV4-3	18	NA	TRBJ2-5	TGCGCCAGCAGCCAAGTCCAGGGCGGGCCCCCTGGGAGAGAGACCCAGTACTTC	CASSQVQGGPPGRETQYF
NA	TRBV2	13	once	TRBJ2-2	TGTGCCAGCAGACAGGAGGTCACCGGGGAGCTGTTTTTT	CASRQEVTGELFF
NA	TRBV5-4	14	NA	TRBJ1-4	TGTGCCAGCAGCCCGAATAGCCTTGATGAAAAACTGTTTTTT	CASSPNSLDEKLFF
NA	TRBV7-9	13	NA	TRBJ2-5	TGTGCCAGCAGCTCCGGACTATTTGAGACCCAGTACTTC	CASSSGLFETQYF
NA	TRBV6-2/TRBV6-3	13	NA	TRBJ1-5	TGTGCCAGCAGCCTTTTCGGTTGGCGGCCCCAGCATTTT	CASSLFGWRPQHF
TRBD1	TRBV27	15	NA	TRBJ2-3	TGTGCCAGCAGTTCGGACAGGGGGCGGTCAGATACGCAGTATTTT	CASSSDRGRSDTQYF
NA	TRBV27	14	NA	TRBJ1-2	TGTGCCAGCAGTTTACACAGGGCCCGTGGAGGCTACACCTTC	CASSLHRARGGYTF
NA	TRBV12-3/TRBV12-4	11	NA	TRBJ1-2	TGTGCCAGCAGCCGCCTACAGGGCTACACCTTC	CASSRLQGYTF
TRBD1	TRBV19	17	NA	TRBJ2-1	TGTGCCAGTAGTATAGAACTCACAGGGGATCTACATTATGAGCAGTTCTTC	CASSIELTGDLHYEQFF
TRBD1	TRBV12-3/TRBV12-4	16	NA	TRBJ1-4	TGTGCCAGCACCCCTAGACAGGGGATCTCTAATGAAAAACTGTTTTTT	CASTPRQGISNEKLFF
NA	TRBV5-1	15	NA	TRBJ2-3	TGCGCCAGCAGCTTTAGTCCTAGGGGGGAAGATACGCAGTATTTT	CASSFSPRGEDTQYF
NA	TRBV29-1	14	NA	TRBJ1-1	TGCAGCGTTGACCCCCACGCAGTGCGAACTGAAGCTTTCTTT	CSVDPHAVRTEAFF
TRBD2	TRBV19	13	NA	TRBJ2-1	TGTGCCAGTAAGACTAGCGGGGGGCATGAGCAGTTCTTC	CASKTSGGHEQFF
NA	TRBV6-5	16	NA	TRBJ2-3	TGTGCCAGCAGTTTAGGAAGGGGGGGGCCGGGTGATACGCAGTATTTT	CASSLGRGGPGDTQYF